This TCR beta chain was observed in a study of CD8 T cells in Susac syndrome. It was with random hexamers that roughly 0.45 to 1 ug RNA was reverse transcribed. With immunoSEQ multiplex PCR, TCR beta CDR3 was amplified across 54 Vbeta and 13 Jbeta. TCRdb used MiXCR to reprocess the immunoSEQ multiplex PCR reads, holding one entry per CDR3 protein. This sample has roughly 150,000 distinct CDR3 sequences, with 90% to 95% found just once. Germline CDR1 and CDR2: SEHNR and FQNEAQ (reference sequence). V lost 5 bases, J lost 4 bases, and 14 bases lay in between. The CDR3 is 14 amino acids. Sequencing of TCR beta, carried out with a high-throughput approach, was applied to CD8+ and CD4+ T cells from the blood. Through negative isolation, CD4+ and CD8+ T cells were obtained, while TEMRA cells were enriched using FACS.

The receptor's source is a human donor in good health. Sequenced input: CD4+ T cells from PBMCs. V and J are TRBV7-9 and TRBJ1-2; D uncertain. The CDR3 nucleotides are TGTGCCAGCAGCCCACAAACAGTCTTCTATGGCTACACCTTC. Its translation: CASSPQTVFYGYTF.